The 26 T cell receptor beta chains given below trace back to one sample, sequenced in a study of T cell responses to AZD1222 COVID-19 vaccine. TCRdb's table, derived via immunoSEQ multiplex PCR, lists solely in-frame clones and lacks some. The sample lists more than 85,000 clones, 90% to 95% occurring once. The material was peripheral blood, obtained on day 0 of AZD1222 vaccination. The origin of the receptors is an adult in good health.

This clone has only one observation. The genes are TRBV11-2 and TRBJ2-5, with 12 nucleotides matching TRBD2. CDR1 SGHAT and CDR2 FQNNGV come from the germline V gene. After removal of 6 bases from V and 1 base from J, the junction contained 9 bases not matched to a gene. The CDR3 length is 17 residues. This chain's CDR3 is CASSVYGLAGTQETQYF. The CDR3 nucleotides are TGTGCCAGCAGTGTATACGGACTAGCGGGGACCCAAGAGACCCAGTACTTC. Full variable domain (remainder filled in from reference TRBV11-2 and TRBJ2-5): EAGVAQSPRYKIIEKRQSVAFWCNPISGHATLYWYQQILGQGPKLLIQFQNNGVVDDSQLPKDRFSAERLKGVDSTLKIQPAKLEDSAVYLCASSVYGLAGTQETQYFGPGTRLLVL.

The CDR3 DNA sequence: TGTGCCAGCTCACCCCCGGCAGGGGTGGGCGGCTACACCTTC. Its protein is CASSPPAGVGGYTF. The J gene is TRBJ1-2, the V gene TRBV18; D is possibly TRBD1 (6 bases). V gave up 3 bases and J gave up 8 bases, with 16 bases separating them. The CDR3 consists of 14 residues. Looked up from germline, CDR1 is KGHSH and CDR2 is LQKENI.

CDR3 loop: CASSPRDLVLDSPLHF. The CDR3 DNA is TGTGCCAGCTCACCCCGAGACTTGGTCTTGGATTCACCCCTCCACTTT. The V gene is TRBV18, the J gene TRBJ1-6; D remains unclear. V dropped 3 bases and J dropped 8 bases, with 17 bases sitting between them. CDR3 size: 16 residues. CDR1 is KGHSH and CDR2 is LQKENI in the germline V gene.

Here the CDR3 reads CASSYSRRVDTEAFF. The CDR3, as DNA: TGTGCCAGCAGTTACTCGAGGAGGGTCGACACTGAAGCTTTCTTT. The chain couples TRBV6-5 to TRBJ1-1, with unresolved D. Germline V gene sequence: CDR1 MNHEY, CDR2 SVGAGI. Trimming pared 0 bases from V and 3 bases from J, leaving 11 bases between. This CDR3 region has 15 residues.

This rearrangement joins TRBV14 to TRBJ2-3; weak D call: TRBD2 (5 bases). V dropped 0 bases and J dropped 1 base, with 17 bases sitting between them. CDR1 is SGHDN and CDR2 is FVKESK in the germline V gene. The CDR3 covers 18 residues. The CDR3 nucleotides are TGTGCCAGCAGCCAAGAAAAGGCCTTAGCGCGGGGCACAGATACGCAGTATTTT. Residues: CASSQEKALARGTDTQYF.

This chain uses TRBV6-5 with TRBJ1-2; tentative D call: TRBD1 (5 bases). The CDR3 has 11 amino acids. Germline V gene data show CDR1 as MNHEY and CDR2 as SVGAGI. The ends were cut back, 4 bases at V and 6 bases at J, with 6 bases in the middle. CDR3 protein: CASSWGDGYTF. CDR3 sequence (DNA): TGTGCCAGCAGTTGGGGGGATGGCTACACCTTC.

The V call is TRBV7-8, the J call TRBJ1-1; 7 positions agree with TRBD1. The CDR3 covers 15 residues. Per the germline V gene, CDR1 is SGHVS and CDR2 is FQNEAQ. After removal of 4 bases from V and 4 bases from J, the junction contained 9 bases not matched to a gene. CDR3 loop: CASSSLSPGGTEAFF. The CDR3 DNA sequence: TGTGCCAGCAGCTCCTTGTCTCCAGGGGGCACTGAAGCTTTCTTT. Variable domain in full (rest from reference TRBV7-8 and TRBJ1-1): GAGVSQSPRYKVAKRGQDVALRCDPISGHVSLFWYQQALGQGPEFLTYFQNEAQLDKSGLPSDRFFAERPEGSVSTLKIQRTQQEDSAVYLCASSSLSPGGTEAFFGQGTRLTVV.

The rearrangement uses TRBV3-1 (or the pseudogene TRBV3-2) and TRBJ2-2; 7 bases are shared with TRBD2. CDR3 length equals 20 residues. Trimming cost V 4 bases and J 0 bases; bases outside gene matches: 17. The V gene's germline CDR1 is LGHDT and CDR2 YNNKEL (reference sequence). The CDR3, as DNA: TGTGCCAGCAGCCGCTACTCAGGGCTAGCGGAGACCTCGAACACCGGGGAGCTGTTTTTT. It translates to CASSRYSGLAETSNTGELFF.

This clone occurred once. The J gene is TRBJ1-5, the V gene TRBV30, with D unresolved. V was shortened by 0 bases and J by 9 bases, with 12 bases between the two germline ends. There are 13 residues in the CDR3. From germline, CDR1 is GTSNPN and CDR2 SVGIG (reference sequence). CDR3 in amino acids: CAWSVYNRGPQHF. The CDR3 region has the DNA TGTGCCTGGAGTGTATACAATCGTGGGCCCCAGCATTTT.

The rearrangement uses TRBV25-1 and TRBJ1-2; D is uncertain. The CDR3 runs to 11 residues. V was pared by 3 bases and J by 7 bases, with 6 bases between. Germline CDR1 is MGHDK and CDR2 is SYGVNS. As DNA, the CDR3 is TGTGCCAGCAGTGAGCGTGGTGGCTACACCTTC. This encodes CASSERGGYTF.

The rearrangement links TRBV5-1 to TRBJ2-7; unclear D gene. This CDR3 spans 13 amino acids. Germline V CDR1 and CDR2: SGHRS, YFSETQ. V was cut by 7 bases and J by 0 bases, with 11 bases left in between. As DNA, the CDR3 is TGCGCCAGCCGACTCTCCCTCTCCTACGAGCAGTACTTC. It translates to CASRLSLSYEQYF.

The chain recombines TRBV18 with TRBJ2-2, with D unclear. This CDR3 spans 16 amino acids. CDR1 and CDR2 (germline): KGHSH, LQKENI. The ends were cut back, 2 bases at V and 3 bases at J, with 13 bases in the middle. CDR3 sequence (DNA): TGTGCCAGCTCACCAACTGGCCAAGGGTACACCGGGGAGCTGTTTTTT. Encoded protein: CASSPTGQGYTGELFF.

The chain uses TRBV7-7 and TRBJ2-3; tentatively, D is TRBD1 (7 bases). CDR1 and CDR2 from the germline V gene are SSHAT and FNYEAQ (reference sequence). The CDR3 loop spans 15 amino acids. Trimming pared 5 bases from V and 1 base from J, leaving 13 bases between. CDR3 nucleotides: TGTGCCAGCAGCCCAGGGGGGTTTGGCACAGATACGCAGTATTTT. It is translated as CASSPGGFGTDTQYF. The variable domain in full, completed from reference TRBV7-7 and TRBJ2-3, reads GAGVSQSPRYKVTKRGQDVTLRCDPISSHATLYWYQQALGQGPEFLTYFNYEAQPDKSGLPSDRFSAERPEGSISTLTIQRTEQRDSAMYRCASSPGGFGTDTQYFGPGTRLTVL.

The chain uses TRBV23-1 and TRBJ2-7; 7 bases line up with TRBD1. TRBV23-1 is labeled an ORF, and its function is uncertain. V dropped 4 bases and J dropped 2; count of bases not matched to a gene: 5. This CDR3 has 14 residues. CDR3 region: CASSRGGRPYEQYF. In nucleotides, the CDR3 is TGCGCCAGCAGTCGAGGGGGCAGGCCCTACGAGCAGTACTTC.

V usage is TRBV19 and J usage is TRBJ1-6; 9 positions agree with TRBD1. V lost 6 bases to trimming and J lost 7 bases; unmatched junction nucleotides: 4. There are 14 residues in the CDR3. CDR1 is LNHDA, CDR2 SQIVND, per germline (reference sequence). Here the CDR3 DNA reads TGTGCCAGTAGGCAGGGACAGGGAAATTCACCCCTCCACTTT. Amino acid sequence: CASRQGQGNSPLHF. Full variable domain (rest looked up from reference TRBV19 and TRBJ1-6): DGGITQSPKYLFRKEGQNVTLSCEQNLNHDAMYWYRQDPGQGLRLIYYSQIVNDFQKGDIAEGYSVSREKKESFPLTVTSAQKNPTAFYLCASRQGQGNSPLHFGNGTRLTVT.

The chain recombines TRBV19 with TRBJ2-3; a possible D gene is TRBD1 (5 bases). Per the germline V gene, CDR1 is LNHDA and CDR2 is SQIVND (reference sequence). Trimming pared 1 base from V and 6 bases from J, leaving 14 bases between. CDR3 length: 15 amino acids. This CDR3 reads CASSIGARAPDTQYF. As DNA, the CDR3 is TGTGCCAGTAGTATAGGGGCCAGGGCGCCGGATACGCAGTATTTT.

The chain recombines TRBV11-3 with TRBJ2-3; possible D gene TRBD2, 6 bases. Trimming removed 5 bases at V and 2 bases at J, with 23 bases between. There are 18 residues in the CDR3. Germline V gene sequence: CDR1 SGHNT, CDR2 YENEEA. The CDR3 DNA reads TGTGCCAGCAGCCCCCAACGCCGACTAGGACCGCACACAGATACGCAGTATTTT. Translated: CASSPQRRLGPHTDTQYF.

The rearrangement uses TRBV5-1 and TRBJ1-4; 9 bases match TRBD1. The V gene's germline CDR1 is SGHRS and CDR2 YFSETQ. The trim removed 5 bases at V and 8 bases at J, leaving 7 bases unmatched. This CDR3 is built from 14 residues. The CDR3 bases are TGCGCCAGCAGGGAAGGACAGGGGAGGGAAAAACTGTTTTTT. It codes for CASREGQGREKLFF. The whole variable domain, remainder taken from reference TRBV5-1 and TRBJ1-4, is KAGVTQTPRYLIKTRGQQVTLSCSPISGHRSVSWYQQTPGQGLQFLFEYFSETQRNKGNFPGRFSGRQFSNSRSEMNVSTLELGDSALYLCASREGQGREKLFFGSGTQLSVL.

The rearrangement uses TRBV6-5 and TRBJ2-3; possible D gene TRBD2, 6 bases. The V end was cut by 6 bases, the J end by 4 bases, with 11 bases between. This CDR3 region has 13 residues. Germline assignment: CDR1 MNHEY and CDR2 SVGAGI. The chain's CDR3 is CASRPPGADTQYF. Here the CDR3 DNA reads TGTGCCAGCAGACCTCCGGGGGCAGATACGCAGTATTTT.

The V gene is TRBV5-4, the J gene TRBJ1-1; D is uncertain. Trimming pared 0 bases from V and 5 bases from J, leaving 14 bases between. The CDR3 has 15 residues. CDR1 SGHNT and CDR2 YYREEE come from the germline V gene (reference sequence). The CDR3 here is CASSLADGRETEAFF. The CDR3 DNA sequence: TGTGCCAGCAGCTTGGCCGATGGGCGGGAGACTGAAGCTTTCTTT.

This sequence joins TRBV9 and TRBJ2-7; 7 nucleotides agree with TRBD1. J was trimmed by 3 bases and V by 4 bases; bases with no gene match: 10. The length of the CDR3 is 15 residues. Germline CDR1 and CDR2: SGDLS and YYNGEE. CDR3 sequence (DNA): TGTGCCAGCAGCCTGGGGGACAGCGAGGTCTACGAGCAGTACTTC. It encodes CASSLGDSEVYEQYF.

The gene calls are TRBV6-2 or TRBV6-3 and TRBJ2-2; no definite D call. In germline, CDR1 is MNHEY, CDR2 SVGEGT. Trimming left V 2 bases short and J 4 bases short, with 8 bases between. The CDR3 sequence is 14 residues long. CDR3 DNA sequence: TGTGCCAGCAGTTACACTTACCCCACCGGGGAGCTGTTTTTT. This sequence encodes CASSYTYPTGELFF.

V gene TRBV10-3 combines with J gene TRBJ1-5; 9 bases map to TRBD1. The trim removed 4 bases at V and 2 bases at J, leaving 0 bases unmatched. The germline CDR1 and CDR2 sequences are ENHRY and SYGVKD. This CDR3 is 14 amino acids long. DNA for the CDR3: TGTGCCATCAGTGGGGACAGGGGCAATCAGCCCCAGCATTTT. As protein: CAISGDRGNQPQHF.

The chain uses TRBV30 and TRBJ2-5; D is uncertain. The CDR3 extends over 12 amino acids. The ends were cut back, 3 bases at V and 4 bases at J, with 9 bases in the middle. Germline V gene lookup returns CDR1 GTSNPN and CDR2 SVGIG (reference sequence). The CDR3, as DNA: TGTGCCTGGAGCCCCGGCGGAGAGACCCAGTACTTC. Protein product: CAWSPGGETQYF. Supplemented by reference TRBV30 and TRBJ2-5, the full variable domain reads SQTIHQWPATLVQPVGSPLSLECTVEGTSNPNLYWYRQAAGRGLQLLFYSVGIGQISSEVPQNLSASRPQDRQFILSSKKLLLSDSGFYLCAWSPGGETQYFGPGTRLLVL.

J is TRBJ2-7 and V is TRBV7-8; D ambiguous. Germline V gives CDR1 SGHVS, CDR2 FQNEAQ. The CDR3 has 14 amino acids. V dropped 1 base and J dropped 2 bases, with 9 bases sitting between them. CDR3 nucleotides: TGTGCCAGCAGCTTAGTCGTTCCTCCCTACGAGCAGTACTTC. Its protein is CASSLVVPPYEQYF.

This clone was observed once. The chain joins TRBV5-6 to TRBJ1-5, with a tentative D call TRBD1 (6 bases). Germline V gives CDR1 SGHDT, CDR2 YYEEEE. The CDR3 contains 15 residues. The V end lost 0 bases, the J end lost 5 bases, and 12 bases lay between the germline ends. This CDR3 reads CASSLGPQGYQPQHF. The CDR3 DNA reads as TGTGCCAGCAGCTTGGGGCCCCAGGGGTATCAGCCCCAGCATTTT.